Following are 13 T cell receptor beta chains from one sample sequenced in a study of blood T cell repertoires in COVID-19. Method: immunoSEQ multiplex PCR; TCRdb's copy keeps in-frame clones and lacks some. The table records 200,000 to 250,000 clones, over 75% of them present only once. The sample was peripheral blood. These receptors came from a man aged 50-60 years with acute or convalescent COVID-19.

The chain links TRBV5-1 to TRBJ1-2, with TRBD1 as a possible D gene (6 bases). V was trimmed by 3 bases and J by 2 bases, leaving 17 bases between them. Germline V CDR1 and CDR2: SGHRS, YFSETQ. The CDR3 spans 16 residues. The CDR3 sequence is CASSWVLSRGNYGYTF. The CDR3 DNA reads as TGCGCCAGCAGCTGGGTACTCTCCAGGGGAAACTATGGCTACACCTTC.

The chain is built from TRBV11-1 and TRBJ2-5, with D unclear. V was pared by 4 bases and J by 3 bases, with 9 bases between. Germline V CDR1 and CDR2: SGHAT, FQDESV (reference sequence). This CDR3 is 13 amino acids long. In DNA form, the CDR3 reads TGTGCCAGCAGCTCCACAGCTGAAGAGACCCAGTACTTC. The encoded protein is CASSSTAEETQYF.

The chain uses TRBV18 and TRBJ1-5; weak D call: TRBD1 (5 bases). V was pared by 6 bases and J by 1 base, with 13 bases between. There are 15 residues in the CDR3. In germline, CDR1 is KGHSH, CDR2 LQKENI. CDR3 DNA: TGTGCCAGCTCCCTTCGGACACAGAGCAATCAGCCCCAGCATTTT. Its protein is CASSLRTQSNQPQHF.

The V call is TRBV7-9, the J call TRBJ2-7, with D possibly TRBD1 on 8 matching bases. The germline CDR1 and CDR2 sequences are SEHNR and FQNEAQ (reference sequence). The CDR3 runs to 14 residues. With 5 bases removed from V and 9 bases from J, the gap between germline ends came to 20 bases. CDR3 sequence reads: CASSGGDRPVWQYF. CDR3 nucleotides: TGTGCCAGCAGCGGGGGGGACAGGCCGGTATGGCAGTACTTC.

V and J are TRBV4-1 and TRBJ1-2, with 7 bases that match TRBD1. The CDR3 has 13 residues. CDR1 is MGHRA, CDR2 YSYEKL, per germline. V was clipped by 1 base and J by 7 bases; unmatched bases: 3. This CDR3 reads CASSQVSGGGYTF. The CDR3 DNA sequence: TGCGCCAGCAGCCAAGTTTCAGGGGGTGGCTACACCTTC.

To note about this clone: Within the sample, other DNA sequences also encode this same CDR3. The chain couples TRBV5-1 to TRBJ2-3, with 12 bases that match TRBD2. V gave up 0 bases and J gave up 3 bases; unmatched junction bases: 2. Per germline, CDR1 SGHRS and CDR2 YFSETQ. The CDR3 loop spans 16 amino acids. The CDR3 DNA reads TGCGCCAGCAGCTTGGCCCTAGCGGGGGGGACAGATACGCAGTATTTT. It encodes CASSLALAGGTDTQYF.

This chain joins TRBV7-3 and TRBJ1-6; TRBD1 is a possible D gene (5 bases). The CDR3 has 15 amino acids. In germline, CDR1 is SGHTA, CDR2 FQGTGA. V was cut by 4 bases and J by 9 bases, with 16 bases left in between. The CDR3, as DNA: TGTGCCAGCAGCTCAGGGTCAATGATAGGTTCACCCCTCCACTTT. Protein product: CASSSGSMIGSPLHF.

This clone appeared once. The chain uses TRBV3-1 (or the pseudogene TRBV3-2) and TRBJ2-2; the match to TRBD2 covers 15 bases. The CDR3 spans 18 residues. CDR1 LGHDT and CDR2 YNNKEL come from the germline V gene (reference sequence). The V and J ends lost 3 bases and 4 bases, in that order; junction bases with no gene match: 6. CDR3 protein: CASSQWTSGGAGTGELFF. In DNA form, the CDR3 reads TGTGCCAGCAGCCAGTGGACTAGCGGGGGGGCGGGCACCGGGGAGCTGTTTTTT.

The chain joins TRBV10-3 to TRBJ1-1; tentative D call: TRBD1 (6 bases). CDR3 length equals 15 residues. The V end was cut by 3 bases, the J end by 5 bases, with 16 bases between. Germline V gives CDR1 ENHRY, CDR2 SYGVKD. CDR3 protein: CAISDPVGAGTEAFF. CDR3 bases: TGTGCCATCAGTGACCCCGTGGGGGCCGGAACTGAAGCTTTCTTT.

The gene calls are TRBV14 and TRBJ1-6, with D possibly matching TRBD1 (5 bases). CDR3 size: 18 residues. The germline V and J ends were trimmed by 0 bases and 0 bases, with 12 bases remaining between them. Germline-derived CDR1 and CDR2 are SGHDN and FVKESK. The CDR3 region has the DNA TGTGCCAGCAGCCAAGAATGGAACAGGAGCTCCTATAATTCACCCCTCCACTTT. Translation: CASSQEWNRSSYNSPLHF.

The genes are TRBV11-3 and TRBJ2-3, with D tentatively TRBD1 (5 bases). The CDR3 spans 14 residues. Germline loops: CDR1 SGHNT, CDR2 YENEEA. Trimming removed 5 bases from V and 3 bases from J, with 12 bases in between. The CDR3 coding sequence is TGTGCCAGCAGCCCAGGGTATCAAACAGATACGCAGTATTTT. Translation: CASSPGYQTDTQYF.

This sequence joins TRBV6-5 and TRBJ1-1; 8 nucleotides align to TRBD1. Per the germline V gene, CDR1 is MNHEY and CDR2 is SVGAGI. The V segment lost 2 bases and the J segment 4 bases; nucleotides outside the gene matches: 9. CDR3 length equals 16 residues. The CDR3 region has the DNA TGTGCCAGCAGTTACCGGTTTACAGGGGGGGGCACTGAAGCTTTCTTT. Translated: CASSYRFTGGGTEAFF.

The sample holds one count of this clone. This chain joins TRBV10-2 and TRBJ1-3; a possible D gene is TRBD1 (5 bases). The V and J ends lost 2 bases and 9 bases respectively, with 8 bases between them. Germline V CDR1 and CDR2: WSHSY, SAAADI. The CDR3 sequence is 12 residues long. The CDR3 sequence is CASSEEGVTIYF. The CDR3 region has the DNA TGCGCCAGCAGTGAGGAAGGGGTCACCATATATTTT.